This T cell receptor beta chain was sequenced during a study of blood T cell repertoires in COVID-19. Overall study: Samples of COVID-19 (acute and convalescent) were obtained from the United States, Italy and Spain. T cells, B-cell-depleted T cells, or PBMCs provided the cDNA or gDNA that served as material.

Method: immunoSEQ multiplex PCR; TCRdb's copy keeps in-frame clones and lacks some. The sample contains about 340,000 clones, 83% of which appear only once. The CDR3 has 17 amino acids. The germline gives CDR1 MDHEN, CDR2 SYDVKM. With 7 bases clipped from V and 0 bases from J, the junction kept 7 bases outside the gene matches. The sequenced sample was peripheral blood. The chain recombines TRBV28 with TRBJ2-3, with 13 bases matching TRBD2. This clonotype originated in a man aged 25-40 years with active or convalescent COVID-19. CDR3 sequence: CASNSGLAGKSTDTQYF. DNA of the CDR3: TGTGCCAGCAACTCGGGACTAGCGGGAAAAAGCACAGATACGCAGTATTTT. The variable domain in full, completed from reference TRBV28 and TRBJ2-3, reads DVKVTQSSRYLVKRTGEKVFLECVQDMDHENMFWYRQDPGLGLRLIYFSYDVKMKEKGDIPEGYSVSREKKERFSLILESASTNQTSMYLCASNSGLAGKSTDTQYFGPGTRLTVL.